Each of the 29 T cell receptor beta chains below was sequenced from the same sample in a study of blood T cell repertoires in COVID-19. The protocol was immunoSEQ multiplex PCR, while the TCRdb copy is restricted to in-frame clones and leaves out a portion. Seen here are 250,000 to 300,000 clones, roughly 91% observed once, and the top ten hold about 2.5%. Sequencing was carried out using PBMCs or T cells enriched from blood (not recorded which). The receptors derive from a middle-aged woman with acute COVID-19.

J is TRBJ1-5 and V is TRBV21-1. TRBV21-1 is a known pseudogene. The CDR3 has 17 amino acids. The CDR3, as DNA: TGTGCCAGCAGCAATGAGGTCAATCCCCTTAGCAATCAGCCCCAGCATTTT. It is translated as CASSNEVNPLSNQPQHF.

The chain joins TRBV28 to TRBJ1-1; 7 nucleotides agree with TRBD1. This CDR3 has 13 residues. The V segment lost 3 bases and the J segment 7 bases; nucleotides outside the gene matches: 5. From germline, CDR1 is MDHEN and CDR2 SYDVKM. CDR3 protein: CASSFTGAGEAFF. Written as DNA, the CDR3 is TGTGCCAGCAGTTTCACAGGGGCTGGTGAAGCTTTCTTT.

This clone is medium-sized by share. The chain combines TRBV4-3 with TRBJ1-5; tentative D call: TRBD1 (5 bases). CDR3 length equals 14 residues. Trimming removed 0 bases at V and 4 bases at J, with 7 bases between. Germline-derived CDR1 and CDR2 are LGHNA and YSLEER. The chain's CDR3 is CASSQEAGNQPQHF. DNA of the CDR3: TGCGCCAGCAGCCAAGAGGCAGGGAATCAGCCCCAGCATTTT.

V is TRBV28 and J is TRBJ1-5; D is undetermined. Trimming pared 9 bases from V and 5 bases from J, leaving 8 bases between. The CDR3 length is 11 residues. From germline, CDR1 is MDHEN and CDR2 SYDVKM. This CDR3 is CASLRDQPQHF. The CDR3 nucleotides read TGTGCCAGTTTGAGGGATCAGCCCCAGCATTTT.

The DNA of the CDR3 is TGTGCCAGCAGTGGGGGGTCCCTCCACTTT. It is translated as CASSGGSLHF. The chain employs TRBV4-2 and TRBJ1-6; the D gene is possibly TRBD1 (5 bases). The CDR3 has 10 residues. Trimming shortened V by 6 bases and J by 14 bases, and 8 bases separated the two germline ends. Germline V lookup: CDR1 LGHNA, CDR2 YNFKEQ.

The genes are TRBV6-5 and TRBJ1-6; D might be TRBD1 (5 bases). Germline CDR1 and CDR2: MNHEY and SVGAGI. Trimming left V 2 bases short and J 7 bases short, with 12 bases between. The CDR3 spans 15 residues. CDR3 in amino acids: CASSYSDSENSPLHF. In DNA, the CDR3 is TGTGCCAGCAGTTACAGCGACAGTGAAAATTCACCCCTCCACTTT.

The chain employs TRBV6-1 and TRBJ1-5; TRBD1 might be the D (5 bases). CDR3 size: 17 residues. Trimming shortened V by 4 bases and J by 0 bases, and 16 bases separated the two germline ends. Germline loops: CDR1 MNHNS, CDR2 SASEGT. DNA for the CDR3: TGTGCCAGCAGTGCGACAGACAGCCCGTATAGCAATCAGCCCCAGCATTTT. This codes for CASSATDSPYSNQPQHF.

The chain joins TRBV7-8 to TRBJ1-2, with TRBD1 matching over 7 bases. Trimming took 5 bases from V and 0 from J; bases not matched to a gene: 12. The CDR3 has 17 residues. The germline gives CDR1 SGHVS, CDR2 FQNEAQ. The CDR3 DNA reads TGTGCCAGCAGCGGCCGGGACAGAACTCTAGCTAACTATGGCTACACCTTC. It is translated as CASSGRDRTLANYGYTF.

In this sample, this clone turned up once. The gene calls are TRBV30 and TRBJ1-1, with D hard to call. This CDR3 has 14 residues. Germline CDR1 is GTSNPN and CDR2 is SVGIG (reference sequence). V lost 0 bases and J 0 bases, leaving 8 bases between the germline ends. The CDR3 coding sequence is TGTGCCTGGAGTGTACGGGATCTGAACACTGAAGCTTTCTTT. This encodes CAWSVRDLNTEAFF.

The chain has TRBV3-1 (or the pseudogene TRBV3-2) and TRBJ1-4; tentative D call: TRBD1 (5 bases). The germline gives CDR1 LGHDT, CDR2 YNNKEL (reference sequence). This CDR3 is 12 amino acids long. V shed 8 bases and J shed 7 bases, with 11 bases lying between them. CDR3 bases: TGTGCCAGCCAGGGAAGGGGTGAAAAACTGTTTTTT. It is translated as CASQGRGEKLFF.

In regard to this clone: At the DNA level, this CDR3 is encoded by other sequences in the same sample as well. The chain employs TRBV18 and TRBJ2-5, with 7 bases aligning to TRBD1. CDR3 length equals 14 residues. The germline V gene encodes CDR1 KGHSH and CDR2 LQKENI. Germline trimming cut 6 bases from V and 2 bases from J; bases unmatched to any gene: 6. The CDR3 sequence is CASSPRQGQETQYF. CDR3 nucleotide sequence: TGTGCCAGCTCGCCAAGACAGGGACAAGAGACCCAGTACTTC.

The rearrangement links TRBV28 to TRBJ1-2; 10 nucleotides align to TRBD1. Unmatched junction bases numbered 17, after V lost 7 bases and J lost 6 bases. The CDR3 is 17 amino acids. Germline loops: CDR1 MDHEN, CDR2 SYDVKM. The CDR3 DNA reads as TGTGCCAGCATCGCGACCGGGACAGGGGTTTTTAATGATGGCTACACCTTC. This translates into CASIATGTGVFNDGYTF.

CDR3 nucleotide sequence: TGCAGCGTTGAGTTCAGACATACAGAGACCCAGTACTTC. It codes for CSVEFRHTETQYF. J is TRBJ2-5 and V is TRBV29-1; D not resolved. The CDR3 sequence is 13 residues long. V was shortened by 3 bases and J by 4 bases, with 12 bases between the two germline ends. Germline loops: CDR1 SQVTM, CDR2 ANQGSEA.

The genes are TRBV28 and TRBJ2-2, with 7 nucleotides matching TRBD1. CDR3 size: 15 residues. Germline CDR1 reads MDHEN; CDR2 reads SYDVKM. The V gene end was trimmed by 10 bases and the J gene end by 5 bases; junction bases not matched to a gene: 13. This CDR3 is CATKADRVLTGELFF. Written as DNA, the CDR3 is TGTGCCACGAAGGCTGACAGGGTTTTGACCGGGGAGCTGTTTTTT. The entire variable domain, with the rest obtained from reference TRBV28 and TRBJ2-2, is as follows: DVKVTQSSRYLVKRTGEKVFLECVQDMDHENMFWYRQDPGLGLRLIYFSYDVKMKEKGDIPEGYSVSREKKERFSLILESASTNQTSMYLCATKADRVLTGELFFGEGSRLTVL.

This sequence joins TRBV15 and TRBJ1-1; no definite D call. This CDR3 region has 15 residues. V was pared by 1 base and J by 5 bases, with 14 bases between. The V gene's germline CDR1 is LNHNV and CDR2 YYDKDF (reference sequence). The DNA of the CDR3 is TGTGCCACCAGCAGAGTTTGGGCCGGGAGAACTGAAGCTTTCTTT. This codes for CATSRVWAGRTEAFF.

V and J are TRBV10-1 and TRBJ2-1, with TRBD2 matching over 13 bases. Trimming removed 10 bases from V and 7 bases from J; junction bases left unmatched: 16. Germline values: CDR1 WNHNN, CDR2 SYGVQD (reference sequence). The CDR3 has 17 residues. The chain's CDR3 is CANTSRTSGRYMNEQFF. CDR3 sequence (DNA): TGCGCCAATACATCGCGGACTAGCGGGAGATATATGAATGAGCAGTTCTTC.

A few counts support this clone. V gene TRBV4-2 combines with J gene TRBJ1-2, with a weak D call TRBD1 (5 bases). CDR1 is LGHNA, CDR2 YNFKEQ, per germline. This CDR3 spans 16 amino acids. The V end lost 0 bases, the J end lost 1 base, and 12 bases lay between the germline ends. CDR3 nucleotide sequence: TGTGCCAGCAGCCAAGATAAGCGGGACTATAACTATGGCTACACCTTC. This encodes CASSQDKRDYNYGYTF.

J is TRBJ1-1 and V is TRBV25-1; D uncertain. The CDR3 is 11 residues long. V was cut by 6 bases and J by 3 bases, with 5 bases left in between. Germline loops: CDR1 MGHDK, CDR2 SYGVNS. CDR3 protein: CASSGDTEAFF. The DNA for the CDR3 is TGTGCCAGCAGCGGGGACACTGAAGCTTTCTTT.

The CDR3 DNA reads TGTGCCAGCAGTTACTTCCTAGCGGGAAGGAGCGATGAGCAGTTCTTC. The encoded protein is CASSYFLAGRSDEQFF. The J gene is TRBJ2-1, the V gene TRBV6-6; TRBD2 agrees at 9 bases. CDR3 length equals 16 residues. Unmatched junction bases numbered 9, after V lost 1 base and J lost 8 bases. Germline V gives CDR1 MNHNY, CDR2 SVGAGI (reference sequence).

The V call is TRBV15, the J call TRBJ1-3; D ambiguous. Germline lookup yields CDR1 LNHNV and CDR2 YYDKDF (reference sequence). This CDR3 has 14 residues. The ends were cut back, 0 bases at V and 4 bases at J, with 7 bases in the middle. DNA of the CDR3: TGTGCCACCAGCAGAGATTATCCCGGAAACACCATATATTTT. Translation: CATSRDYPGNTIYF.

The chain joins TRBV5-4 to TRBJ2-7; TRBD2 agrees at 10 bases. Germline V CDR1 and CDR2: SGHNT, YYREEE (reference sequence). The CDR3 is made up of 16 amino acids. The V and J ends lost 2 bases and 0 bases, in that order; junction bases with no gene match: 5. In DNA, the CDR3 is TGTGCCAGCAGCTTAGGACTAGCGGATAGCTCCTACGAGCAGTACTTC. Translated, it gives CASSLGLADSSYEQYF. The full variable domain, in which reference TRBV5-4 and TRBJ2-7 provide the parts outside the CDR3, is ETGVTQSPTHLIKTRGQQVTLRCSSQSGHNTVSWYQQALGQGPQFIFQYYREEENGRGNFPPRFSGLQFPNYSSELNVNALELDDSALYLCASSLGLADSSYEQYFGPGTRLTVT.

V usage is TRBV19 and J usage is TRBJ1-3, with 7 bases identical to TRBD1. CDR3 length: 15 amino acids. J was trimmed by 6 bases and V by 10 bases; bases with no gene match: 15. The germline CDR1 and CDR2 sequences are LNHDA and SQIVND (reference sequence). The DNA of the CDR3 is TGTGCCACCGCGGCGAGGACGACAGGGTCAAACACCATATATTTT. This sequence encodes CATAARTTGSNTIYF.

The V gene is TRBV19, the J gene TRBJ1-2; 7 positions match TRBD1. Germline trimming cut 3 bases from V and 2 bases from J; bases unmatched to any gene: 9. The CDR3 has 16 amino acids. Germline-derived CDR1 and CDR2 are LNHDA and SQIVND (reference sequence). The CDR3 region has the DNA TGTGCCAGTAGTATGAGTCTTTGGGACAGAAACTATGGCTACACCTTC. It yields the protein CASSMSLWDRNYGYTF.

The chain carries TRBV7-9 and TRBJ2-7; TRBD1 matches 9 bases. The CDR3 loop spans 15 amino acids. Germline V lookup: CDR1 SEHNR, CDR2 FQNEAQ (reference sequence). V lost 5 bases to trimming and J lost 6 bases; unmatched junction nucleotides: 11. CDR3 DNA sequence: TGTGCCAGCAGCGATATCTCCGGGACAGGGAGCGAGCAGTACTTC. Translated, it gives CASSDISGTGSEQYF.

This rearrangement joins TRBV6-2 or TRBV6-3 to TRBJ2-7, with D maybe TRBD1 (6 bases). The CDR3 length is 18 residues. Between the trimmed V and J ends, which lost 2 bases and 1 base, there was a span of 21 bases. The germline CDR1 and CDR2 sequences are MNHEY and SVGEGT. As DNA, the CDR3 is TGTGCCAGCAGTTACGAGGGACAACCCGTTTTTTCTTCCTACGAGCAGTACTTC. Residues: CASSYEGQPVFSSYEQYF.

This clone was observed a single time. This sequence joins TRBV7-2 and TRBJ2-3; D may be TRBD1 (6 bases). Germline CDR1 SGHTA, CDR2 FQGNSA. The V gene lost 5 bases and the J gene lost 0 bases, with 15 bases spanning the gap. The length of the CDR3 is 16 residues. Written as DNA, the CDR3 is TGTGCCAGCAGCGCACGGAAGACAGGCAGCACAGATACGCAGTATTTT. This codes for CASSARKTGSTDTQYF.

This chain connects TRBV19 to TRBJ2-6; D remains unclear. The V end lost 5 bases, the J end lost 2 bases, and 19 bases lay between the germline ends. Germline loops: CDR1 LNHDA, CDR2 SQIVND (reference sequence). CDR3 length equals 18 residues. CDR3 loop: CASSLQPGALTGANVLTF. In nucleotides, the CDR3 is TGTGCCAGTAGTTTACAGCCCGGCGCCCTCACTGGGGCCAACGTCCTGACTTTC.

The chain uses TRBV12-5 and TRBJ2-1, with D possibly being TRBD1 (5 bases). CDR1 and CDR2 from the germline V gene are LGHNT and FRNRAP. Trimming shortened V by 6 bases and J by 7 bases, and 10 bases separated the two germline ends. The CDR3 runs to 12 residues. This CDR3 is CASGQDRNEQFF. The DNA for the CDR3 is TGTGCTAGTGGCCAAGACAGAAATGAGCAGTTCTTC.

The chain uses TRBV2 and TRBJ1-3, with D maybe TRBD1 (5 bases). The CDR3 runs to 13 residues. CDR1 and CDR2 (germline): SNHLY, FYNNEI. Trimming stripped 2 bases from V and 7 bases from J, with 9 bases between. The CDR3 spells CASSEWGVNTIYF. Written as DNA, the CDR3 is TGTGCCAGCAGTGAATGGGGGGTTAACACCATATATTTT.